These T cell receptor beta chains were read from a single sample in a study of T cells in Graves' hyperthyroidism and ophthalmopathy. TCRdb re-called the multiplex PCR reads through MiXCR, storing one row per CDR3 protein. The table has around 600,000 distinct CDR3 sequences, around 14% seen once. The sample consisted of blood. The receptors shown here come from a woman between 18 and 30 years old with Graves' ophthalmopathy. Both conserved end residues are part of each CDR3. The D gene is left open where the match is weak. Clone size is shown for a subset of rows, as once, few, many or a class of expanded clone.

j_gene	len	d_gene	v_gene	abundance	CDR3nt	CDR3aa
TRBJ2-6	17	.	TRBV2	.	TGTGCCAGCAGCTATCCGGGACGATCTACTGGGGCCAACGTCCTGACTTTC	CASSYPGRSTGANVLTF
TRBJ1-1	16	.	TRBV5-1	many	TGCGCCAGCAGCACGAACCCACAGGGCTCGAACACTGAAGCTTTCTTT	CASSTNPQGSNTEAFF
TRBJ2-7	15	.	TRBV3-1	many	TGTGCCAGCAGCCAAGAAGGCGACGCCTCCTACGAGCAGTACTTC	CASSQEGDASYEQYF
TRBJ2-1	17	TRBD2	TRBV7-3	many	TGTGCCAGCAGCTTAACATCGCGGGAGGCATCCTACAATGAGCAGTTCTTC	CASSLTSREASYNEQFF
TRBJ2-3	12	.	TRBV20-1	many	TGCAGTGCTAGGGGGTCGTGGGATACGCAGTATTTT	CSARGSWDTQYF
TRBJ1-1	14	TRBD1	TRBV20-1	.	TGCAGTGCTAGAGGCCCCCTCGGACAGGCTGAAGCTTTCTTT	CSARGPLGQAEAFF
TRBJ2-2	18	.	TRBV24-1	few	TGTGCCACCAGTGATTTAGGGGCAAGGAGGGGGAACACCGGGGAGCTGTTTTTT	CATSDLGARRGNTGELFF
TRBJ2-3	16	.	TRBV2	many	TGTGCCAGCACCAAAGGAGGGTCCCCGAGCACAGATACGCAGTATTTT	CASTKGGSPSTDTQYF
TRBJ2-5	13	TRBD1	TRBV6-1	many	TGTGCCAGCAGTACCTACAGGGGAGAGACCCAGTACTTC	CASSTYRGETQYF
TRBJ2-1	17	.	TRBV4-3	few	TGCGCCAGCAGCCAGGACATGAACAGGATATCCTACAATGAGCAGTTCTTC	CASSQDMNRISYNEQFF
TRBJ2-5	18	TRBD2	TRBV15	few	TGTGCCACCAGCGGGCTTGTGGGACTAGCGGGAGGCAAAGAGACCCAGTACTTC	CATSGLVGLAGGKETQYF
TRBJ2-4	14	TRBD1	TRBV5-6	.	TGTGCCAGCAGCGCCGGGACAGGGCAAAACATTCAGTACTTC	CASSAGTGQNIQYF
TRBJ2-5	12	.	TRBV28	many	TGTGCCAGTACGAGGGCACACGAGACCCAGTACTTC	CASTRAHETQYF
TRBJ2-3	16	TRBD2	TRBV7-2	many	TGTGCCAGCAGCCCCCGCGTAGCGGGAGGGGGAGATACGCAGTATTTT	CASSPRVAGGGDTQYF
TRBJ2-3	16	.	TRBV6-6	many	TGTGCCAGCCGTTACGGGTGGACGGGCACCACAGATACGCAGTATTTT	CASRYGWTGTTDTQYF
TRBJ2-1	11	.	TRBV7-9	few	TGTGCCAGCAGCCCCCAGGTTGAGCAGTTCTTC	CASSPQVEQFF
TRBJ1-2	15	TRBD1	TRBV7-2	many	TGTGCCAGCAGCTCTAAATGGACAGGGGGCTATGGCTACACCTTC	CASSSKWTGGYGYTF
TRBJ2-7	15	.	TRBV19	.	TGTGCCAGTAGTTCGGGCCCTCACGGGAGCTACGAGCAGTACTTC	CASSSGPHGSYEQYF